This paragraph reports one TCR beta chain. Its matching antigen is unknown. This sample is drawn from a study of cytomegalovirus exposure and HLA in healthy donors. Overall study: The roughly 130 validation repertoires used the same platform as the 666 first-cohort repertoires, a later analysis reported. Study observations and caveats: The authors enumerated over 150 TCR beta chains as linked to cytomegalovirus. According to a later analysis, TCR clusters from the first cohort tended to co-occur in the roughly 120 validation repertoires. Most TCR sequences proved rare, with some public TCRs found in many donors.

The germline V gene encodes CDR1 SGHVS and CDR2 FNYEAQ. The V segment lost 5 bases and the J segment 1 base; nucleotides outside the gene matches: 9. This CDR3 is built from 18 residues. Generated by immunoSEQ multiplex PCR, the TCRdb table keeps only in-frame clones and is missing some. The data show around 170,000 clones, roughly 91% seen once. This chain links TRBV7-6 with TRBJ1-6; 9 bases are shared with TRBD1. Material: PBMCs. This clonotype was obtained from a young man in good health and CMV-seronegative. CDR3 amino acids: CASSETPGQGSYNSPLHF. CDR3 sequence (DNA): TGTGCCAGCAGCGAAACCCCGGGACAGGGATCCTATAATTCACCCCTCCACTTT.